These 6 T cell receptor beta chains originate from one sample sequenced in a study of blood T cell repertoires in COVID-19. Assay: immunoSEQ multiplex PCR; the TCRdb copy retains only in-frame clones and omits some. The sample consists of 45,000 to 65,000 clones, 83% of them appearing once. Sequenced sample: peripheral blood. The receptors shown here come from a man aged 40-49 years with acute or convalescent COVID-19.

This clone is categorized as medium-sized. The rearrangement uses TRBV10-1 and TRBJ2-2; TRBD1 aligns across 9 bases. J lost 7 bases, V lost 0 bases, and 6 bases had no gene match. Germline CDR1 reads WNHNN; CDR2 reads SYGVQD (reference sequence). This CDR3 spans 16 amino acids. CDR3 in DNA: TGCGCCAGCAGTGAGTCGTCGGGACAGGGCCTCGGGGAGCTGTTTTTT. Protein sequence: CASSESSGQGLGELFF.

V usage is TRBV5-1 and J usage is TRBJ2-7; 12 nucleotides agree with TRBD1. The CDR3 contains 15 residues. V shed 4 bases, J shed 2 bases, and the junction held 4 bases outside the gene matches. CDR1 and CDR2 (germline): SGHRS, YFSETQ. The CDR3: CASSPGQGAAYEQYF. The CDR3 coding sequence is TGCGCCAGCAGCCCGGGACAGGGGGCTGCCTACGAGCAGTACTTC.

This chain uses TRBV18 with TRBJ1-4, with D possibly TRBD1 on 6 matching bases. The ends were cut back, 1 base at V and 11 bases at J, with 11 bases in the middle. Germline V gene lookup returns CDR1 KGHSH and CDR2 LQKENI. CDR3 length: 13 amino acids. The CDR3 region is CASSPQKGDKLFF. CDR3 DNA sequence: TGTGCCAGCTCACCACAAAAGGGGGACAAACTGTTTTTT. The full variable domain, its missing parts supplied by reference TRBV18 and TRBJ1-4, is NAGVMQNPRHLVRRRGQEARLRCSPMKGHSHVYWYRQLPEEGLKFMVYLQKENIIDESGMPKERFSAEFPKEGPSILRIQQVVRGDSAAYFCASSPQKGDKLFFGSGTQLSVL.

The rearrangement joins TRBV25-1 to TRBJ1-4; D perhaps matches TRBD1 (6 bases). Germline-derived CDR1 and CDR2 are MGHDK and SYGVNS. The CDR3 contains 15 residues. Trimming shortened V by 3 bases and J by 1 base, and 9 bases separated the two germline ends. The CDR3 region is CASSDRTVTNEKLFF. The CDR3 nucleotides read TGTGCCAGCAGTGACAGGACAGTAACTAATGAAAAACTGTTTTTT. Full variable domain (rest looked up from reference TRBV25-1 and TRBJ1-4): EADIYQTPRYLVIGTGKKITLECSQTMGHDKMYWYQQDPGMELHLIHYSYGVNSTEKGDLSSESTVSRIRTEHFPLTLESARPSHTSQYLCASSDRTVTNEKLFFGSGTQLSVL.

This clone has more than one count but fewer than ten. The chain joins TRBV10-1 to TRBJ2-5, with 8 bases identical to TRBD2. The CDR3 runs 16 residues. The junction had 10 bases not matched to a gene; V was cut back by 3 bases and J by 4 bases. The germline CDR1 and CDR2 sequences are WNHNN and SYGVQD (reference sequence). CDR3 sequence: CASSDGTGGDPETQYF. CDR3 nucleotide sequence: TGCGCCAGCAGTGATGGAACGGGAGGGGATCCAGAGACCCAGTACTTC.

The chain is built from TRBV11-3 and TRBJ2-3; D is possibly TRBD2 (6 bases). Trimming cost V 5 bases and J 0 bases, with 12 bases left between them. This CDR3 region has 15 residues. CDR1 is SGHNT, CDR2 YENEEA, per germline. CDR3 DNA sequence: TGTGCCAGCAGCCCGGGGAGGTGGAGCACAGATACGCAGTATTTT. It is translated as CASSPGRWSTDTQYF.